The 25 T cell receptor beta chains presented below share a single source sample, sequenced in a study of cytomegalovirus exposure and HLA in healthy donors. The table came from immunoSEQ multiplex PCR; TCRdb's copy has only in-frame clones and leaves some out. The sample comprises approximately 270,000 clones, 70% to 90% of which are singletons, and around 1% rests with the top ten. The sample taken for sequencing was PBMCs. Source of these receptors: a young woman in good health and CMV-seronegative.

The chain employs TRBV7-9 and TRBJ1-1, with D hard to call. This CDR3 is 13 amino acids long. V was cut by 3 bases and J by 4 bases, with 9 bases left in between. Germline lookup yields CDR1 SEHNR and CDR2 FQNEAQ (reference sequence). The CDR3 nucleotides read TGTGCCAGCAGCTTGCCACAGAGCACTGAAGCTTTCTTT. Translated: CASSLPQSTEAFF.

J is TRBJ2-1 and V is TRBV18; D remains ambiguous. Per the germline V gene, CDR1 is KGHSH and CDR2 is LQKENI. The length of the CDR3 is 16 residues. V was pared by 6 bases and J by 1 base, with 16 bases between. The CDR3 DNA reads TGTGCCAGCTCGGAGCTCGTGGTGGAATCCTACAATGAGCAGTTCTTC. Translation gives CASSELVVESYNEQFF.

The chain uses TRBV6-5 and TRBJ1-6, with 8 bases matching TRBD1. CDR1 and CDR2 from the germline V gene are MNHEY and SVGAGI. The V and J ends lost 6 bases and 8 bases, in that order; junction bases with no gene match: 3. This CDR3 is 13 amino acids long. In nucleotides, the CDR3 is TGTGCCAGCAGGGAGACAGGGGATTCACCCCTCCACTTT. It yields the protein CASRETGDSPLHF.

The CDR3 DNA reads as TGCGCCAGCAGCCCGGAGGGGGCCGGGAACACTGAAGCTTTCTTT. This codes for CASSPEGAGNTEAFF. The chain links TRBV4-3 to TRBJ1-1; TRBD1 matches 7 bases. CDR1 is LGHNA and CDR2 is YSLEER in the germline V gene. Trimming removed 4 bases from V and 1 base from J; junction bases left unmatched: 6. The length of the CDR3 is 15 residues.

The gene calls are TRBV7-2 and TRBJ2-7; TRBD1 aligns across 10 bases. V was pared by 6 bases and J by 1 base, with 6 bases of the junction left unmatched. The CDR3 length is 15 residues. CDR1 and CDR2 from the germline V gene are SGHTA and FQGNSA. The CDR3 DNA follows: TGTGCCAGCAGTTACTCGGGACAGGGGTCCTACGAGCAGTACTTC. Encoded protein: CASSYSGQGSYEQYF.

The CDR3 reads CASSSRLAGGRRETQYF. CDR3 sequence (DNA): TGTGCCAGCAGTTCAAGACTAGCGGGGGGGCGGAGAGAGACCCAGTACTTC. The genes are TRBV27 and TRBJ2-5, with TRBD2 matching 14 bases. This CDR3 contains 17 residues. V shed 4 bases and J 4 bases; nucleotides not matched to a gene: 8. Germline assignment: CDR1 MNHEY and CDR2 SMNVEV (reference sequence).

The genes are TRBV6-6 and TRBJ1-5, with TRBD1 identical over 7 bases. The CDR3 runs 15 residues. Germline CDR1 reads MNHNY; CDR2 reads SVGAGI (reference sequence). The trim removed 5 bases at V and 2 bases at J, leaving 6 bases unmatched. Here the CDR3 DNA reads TGTGCCAGCAGTACCAACAGGGGAGGCAATCAGCCCCAGCATTTT. Translating it yields CASSTNRGGNQPQHF.

This clone was observed a single time. The chain couples TRBV6-5 to TRBJ2-5, with D perhaps matching TRBD1 (5 bases). CDR3 length equals 15 residues. Germline-derived CDR1 and CDR2 are MNHEY and SVGAGI. Trimming stripped 4 bases from V and 4 bases from J, with 16 bases between. The CDR3 sequence is CASSSLRGVRETQYF. Written as DNA, the CDR3 is TGTGCCAGCAGTTCGTTAAGGGGTGTGAGAGAGACCCAGTACTTC.

The chain carries TRBV7-9 and TRBJ1-4; 9 bases line up with TRBD1. CDR1 and CDR2 (germline): SEHNR, FQNEAQ (reference sequence). Trimming at V came to 5 bases and at J to 0 bases, leaving 4 bases not matched to a gene. This CDR3 is built from 16 residues. The CDR3: CASSLGQGSTNEKLFF. CDR3 in DNA: TGTGCCAGCAGCCTGGGACAGGGCTCAACTAATGAAAAACTGTTTTTT.

The chain links TRBV21-1 to TRBJ1-4; the table's D call of TRBD1 was not tested on the DNA. TRBV21-1 is deemed a pseudogene. CDR3 size: 14 residues. CDR3 in amino acids: CASDLRVKGEKLFF. The CDR3 coding sequence is TGTGCCAGCGACCTCAGGGTTAAAGGGGAAAAACTGTTTTTT.

The V call is TRBV9, the J call TRBJ1-1, with a weak D call TRBD1 (6 bases). V was trimmed by 3 bases and J by 4 bases, leaving 7 bases between them. Germline values: CDR1 SGDLS, CDR2 YYNGEE. The CDR3 is made up of 12 amino acids. The CDR3 reads CASSGGGTEAFF. The CDR3 nucleotides are TGTGCCAGCAGCGGAGGGGGCACTGAAGCTTTCTTT.

CDR3 nucleotide sequence: TGTGCCAGCAGCGTTTGGACAGGGGGCTCCTACAATGAGCAGTTCTTC. This encodes CASSVWTGGSYNEQFF. The chain has TRBV9 and TRBJ2-1; 10 bases align to TRBD1. The germline V gene encodes CDR1 SGDLS and CDR2 YYNGEE. The CDR3 consists of 16 residues. V dropped 2 bases and J dropped 0; count of bases not matched to a gene: 2. Complete variable domain (other parts from reference TRBV9 and TRBJ2-1): DSGVTQTPKHLITATGQRVTLRCSPRSGDLSVYWYQQSLDQGLQFLIQYYNGEERAKGNILERFSAQQFPDLHSELNLSSLELGDSALYFCASSVWTGGSYNEQFFGPGTRLTVL.

J is TRBJ1-4 and V is TRBV19; no clear D. This CDR3 is built from 14 residues. The germline V gene encodes CDR1 LNHDA and CDR2 SQIVND (reference sequence). V lost 8 bases to trimming and J lost 0 bases, with 10 bases between them. CDR3 sequence: CASFGTATNEKLFF. CDR3 sequence (DNA): TGTGCCAGTTTTGGTACAGCAACTAATGAAAAACTGTTTTTT.

V gene TRBV5-4 combines with J gene TRBJ2-7, with D maybe TRBD1 (5 bases). There are 12 residues in the CDR3. Deletions cut 5 bases from V and 0 bases from J, with 6 bases between. Germline CDR1 reads SGHNT; CDR2 reads YYREEE (reference sequence). The chain's CDR3 is CASRGASYEQYF. CDR3 DNA: TGTGCCAGCAGAGGGGCCTCCTACGAGCAGTACTTC. Full variable domain (outside the CDR3, taken from reference TRBV5-4 and TRBJ2-7): ETGVTQSPTHLIKTRGQQVTLRCSSQSGHNTVSWYQQALGQGPQFIFQYYREEENGRGNFPPRFSGLQFPNYSSELNVNALELDDSALYLCASRGASYEQYFGPGTRLTVT.

Here the CDR3 DNA reads TGTGCCAGCAGCTTAGATAGCGGAAGCTCCTACGAGCAGTACTTC. Amino acid sequence: CASSLDSGSSYEQYF. J is TRBJ2-7 and V is TRBV7-9; D is possibly TRBD2 (6 bases). The CDR3 spans 15 residues. The V end lost 1 base, the J end lost 0 bases, and 10 bases lay between the germline ends. Germline CDR1 SEHNR, CDR2 FQNEAQ (reference sequence).

CDR3 sequence reads: CASSTPQRGTDTQYF. In DNA form, the CDR3 reads TGTGCCAGCAGTACCCCCCAGCGGGGCACAGATACGCAGTATTTT. V usage is TRBV28 and J usage is TRBJ2-3, with TRBD2 as a possible D gene (6 bases). CDR1 and CDR2 (germline): MDHEN, SYDVKM. This CDR3 comprises 15 residues. Deletions cut 5 bases from V and 1 base from J, with 13 bases between.

V is TRBV5-4 and J is TRBJ1-2; D is unclear. Trimming stripped 0 bases from V and 1 base from J, with 13 bases between. The germline gives CDR1 SGHNT, CDR2 YYREEE (reference sequence). The CDR3 length is 16 residues. CDR3 sequence: CASSLVAGDFNYGYTF. DNA for the CDR3: TGTGCCAGCAGCTTGGTGGCAGGTGATTTTAACTATGGCTACACCTTC.

CDR3 nucleotide sequence: TGCGCCAGCAGTTGGAGGACCGTGAACACTGAAGCTTTCTTT. Its protein product is CASSWRTVNTEAFF. V and J are TRBV5-1 and TRBJ1-1; unclear D gene. The V end was cut by 5 bases, the J end by 0 bases, with 11 bases between. CDR3 length: 14 residues. Germline values: CDR1 SGHRS, CDR2 YFSETQ. Complete variable domain (other parts from reference TRBV5-1 and TRBJ1-1): KAGVTQTPRYLIKTRGQQVTLSCSPISGHRSVSWYQQTPGQGLQFLFEYFSETQRNKGNFPGRFSGRQFSNSRSEMNVSTLELGDSALYLCASSWRTVNTEAFFGQGTRLTVV.

Worth noting for this clone: This CDR3 is also generated by other DNA sequences in the sample. V and J are TRBV7-9 and TRBJ1-2; 8 bases are shared with TRBD1. The length of the CDR3 is 14 residues. The V gene end was trimmed by 5 bases and the J gene end by 0 bases; junction bases not matched to a gene: 2. Germline values: CDR1 SEHNR, CDR2 FQNEAQ (reference sequence). CDR3 loop: CASSPDRANYGYTF. Written as DNA, the CDR3 is TGTGCCAGCAGCCCGGACAGGGCTAACTATGGCTACACCTTC.

The V gene is TRBV7-9, the J gene TRBJ1-4, with D possibly matching TRBD1 (6 bases). This CDR3 contains 14 residues. Germline V gives CDR1 SEHNR, CDR2 FQNEAQ (reference sequence). Trimming removed 5 bases at V and 9 bases at J, with 16 bases between. CDR3 nucleotide sequence: TGTGCCAGCAGCGCAGGGGATCGAATGAAAAAACTGTTTTTT. The encoded protein is CASSAGDRMKKLFF.

The J gene is TRBJ2-3, the V gene TRBV5-4; D unclear. CDR1 is SGHNT and CDR2 is YYREEE in the germline V gene (reference sequence). The V end was cut by 1 base, the J end by 5 bases, with 8 bases between. This CDR3 comprises 13 residues. The CDR3 coding sequence is TGTGCCAGCAGCTTGCCTTCAGGAGATACGCAGTATTTT. Translating gives CASSLPSGDTQYF.

In this sample, this clone turned up once. The V call is TRBV5-4, the J call TRBJ2-3, with a tentative D call TRBD2 (6 bases). The CDR3 loop spans 14 amino acids. The V gene lost 3 bases and the J gene lost 6 bases, with 14 bases spanning the gap. Germline CDR1 SGHNT, CDR2 YYREEE (reference sequence). CDR3 loop: CASSYLTSSDTQYF. The CDR3 DNA sequence: TGTGCCAGCAGCTACCTAACTAGCTCCGATACGCAGTATTTT.

The rearrangement uses TRBV5-6 and TRBJ2-1; D possibly corresponds to TRBD1 (6 bases). The CDR3 runs to 14 residues. The germline CDR1 and CDR2 sequences are SGHDT and YYEEEE. Trimming removed 0 bases at V and 6 bases at J, with 10 bases between. In nucleotides, the CDR3 is TGTGCCAGCAGCTTGGTGGGGGCGGGCAATGAGCAGTTCTTC. Its protein is CASSLVGAGNEQFF.

The CDR3 loop reads CASSMGSGFAYEQYF. The CDR3 nucleotides are TGTGCCAGTAGTATGGGTAGCGGGTTTGCCTACGAGCAGTACTTC. The chain links TRBV19 to TRBJ2-7, with 7 bases lining up with TRBD2. From germline, CDR1 is LNHDA and CDR2 SQIVND (reference sequence). There are 15 residues in the CDR3. Unmatched junction bases numbered 7, after V lost 3 bases and J lost 2 bases.

The CDR3 region is CASRAGLAGDTQYF. CDR3 bases: TGCGCCAGCAGAGCCGGACTAGCGGGAGATACGCAGTATTTT. The chain combines TRBV5-1 with TRBJ2-3; 11 bases are shared with TRBD2. The CDR3 sequence is 14 residues long. CDR1 and CDR2 from the germline V gene are SGHRS and YFSETQ. V dropped 5 bases and J dropped 5; count of bases not matched to a gene: 4.